Listed below are T cell receptor beta chains from one sample, sequenced in a study of metastatic and nonmetastatic thyroid tumors. TCRdb recomputed clones from the PCR reads via MiXCR. The sample includes 25,000 to 30,000 clones, about 15% of them seen just once. Sample: blood. These receptors all stem from a female donor with papillary thyroid cancer or a benign thyroid nodule (not recorded which). Some clones in this sample may be carry-over from other donors' samples. CDR3s include the opening cysteine and the closing phenylalanine or tryptophan. The D gene is left open where the match is weak. Rows may omit the clone size; those that give it use once, few, many or a size class.

V gene: TRBV30
J gene: TRBJ1-1
D gene: -
clone size: many
CDR3 length: 15
CDR3 DNA: TGTGCCTGGAGTGTACAGGTCGGTACGAACACTGAAGCTTTCTTT
CDR3 protein: CAWSVQVGTNTEAFF

V gene: TRBV4-3
J gene: TRBJ2-5
D gene: -
clone size: many
CDR3 length: 16
CDR3 DNA: TGCGCCAGCAGCCAAGAGTCCTGGGGGCGAAGAGAGACCCAGTACTTC
CDR3 protein: CASSQESWGRRETQYF

V gene: TRBV6-1
J gene: TRBJ2-3
D gene: TRBD2
clone size: many
CDR3 length: 17
CDR3 DNA: TGTGCCAGCAGTGAAGGGGGGACTAGCGGGAGCACAGATACGCAGTATTTT
CDR3 protein: CASSEGGTSGSTDTQYF

V gene: TRBV7-9
J gene: TRBJ2-1
D gene: TRBD1
clone size: many
CDR3 length: 16
CDR3 DNA: TGTGCCAGCAGACCTGACAGGGAAGGGGCCTACAATGAGCAGTTCTTC
CDR3 protein: CASRPDREGAYNEQFF

V gene: TRBV28
J gene: TRBJ2-2
D gene: TRBD1
clone size: few
CDR3 length: 14
CDR3 DNA: TGTGCCAGCAGAAACGACAGGGCAACCGGAGAGCTGTTTTTT
CDR3 protein: CASRNDRATGELFF

V gene: TRBV7-2
J gene: TRBJ2-2
D gene: TRBD2
clone size: -
CDR3 length: 20
CDR3 DNA: TGTGCCAGCAGCTTACGGGCCGCGGTAGCGGGGGGGCTCGGCACCGGGGAGCTGTTTTTT
CDR3 protein: CASSLRAAVAGGLGTGELFF

V gene: TRBV20-1
J gene: TRBJ1-5
D gene: -
clone size: many
CDR3 length: 13
CDR3 DNA: TGCAGTGCTAGTGGGAGGGTGGGTCAGCCCCAGCATTTT
CDR3 protein: CSASGRVGQPQHF

V gene: TRBV4-1
J gene: TRBJ1-5
D gene: TRBD1
clone size: medium-sized
CDR3 length: 16
CDR3 DNA: TGCGCCAGCAGCCCTACCGACAGGGGTTTCAATCAGCCCCAGCATTTT
CDR3 protein: CASSPTDRGFNQPQHF

V gene: TRBV20-1
J gene: TRBJ2-7
D gene: -
clone size: -
CDR3 length: 13
CDR3 DNA: TGCAGTGCTAGAGATAACAGGGCCTACGAGCAGTACTTC
CDR3 protein: CSARDNRAYEQYF

V gene: TRBV7-6
J gene: TRBJ2-3
D gene: -
clone size: many
CDR3 length: 14
CDR3 DNA: TGTGCCAGCAGCCTTCAAGCCTCAGCAGATACGCAGTATTTT
CDR3 protein: CASSLQASADTQYF

V gene: TRBV11-3
J gene: TRBJ2-2
D gene: TRBD2
clone size: many
CDR3 length: 15
CDR3 DNA: TGTGCCAGCAGCTTACTTAGCGGGGGCACCGGGGAGCTGTTTTTT
CDR3 protein: CASSLLSGGTGELFF

V gene: TRBV3-1
J gene: TRBJ1-2
D gene: -
clone size: many
CDR3 length: 16
CDR3 DNA: TGTGCCAGCAGCCATCCCCAGAGGTCCAGTAGACTGGACTACACCTTC
CDR3 protein: CASSHPQRSSRLDYTF

V gene: TRBV18
J gene: TRBJ2-5
D gene: TRBD1
clone size: many
CDR3 length: 15
CDR3 DNA: TGTGCCAGCTCACCACCAGGGGGCCCCCAAGAGACTCAGTACTTC
CDR3 protein: CASSPPGGPQETQYF

V gene: TRBV11-2
J gene: TRBJ2-7
D gene: -
clone size: medium-sized
CDR3 length: 15
CDR3 DNA: TGTGCCAGCAGCTCCGGTGGAGGTTCCTCCTACGAGCAGTACTTC
CDR3 protein: CASSSGGGSSYEQYF

V gene: TRBV20-1
J gene: TRBJ1-3
D gene: TRBD1
clone size: many
CDR3 length: 12
CDR3 DNA: TGCAGTGCGCCGGACAGGTTGGACACCATATATTTT
CDR3 protein: CSAPDRLDTIYF

V gene: TRBV12-3/TRBV12-4
J gene: TRBJ2-4
D gene: -
clone size: many
CDR3 length: 16
CDR3 DNA: TGTGCCAGCAGTTTATTGGGGCAGAGGGCCAAAAACATTCAGTACTTC
CDR3 protein: CASSLLGQRAKNIQYF

V gene: TRBV19
J gene: TRBJ2-5
D gene: -
clone size: many
CDR3 length: 13
CDR3 DNA: TGTGCCAGTAGTCCCAGGGTGGAGGAGACCCAGTACTTC
CDR3 protein: CASSPRVEETQYF

V gene: TRBV29-1
J gene: TRBJ2-1
D gene: -
clone size: many
CDR3 length: 10
CDR3 DNA: TGCAGCGCCCAAGGAGAAGAGCAGTTCTTC
CDR3 protein: CSAQGEEQFF

V gene: TRBV28
J gene: TRBJ1-3
D gene: -
clone size: -
CDR3 length: 13
CDR3 DNA: TGTGCCAACAGAGATCATTCTGGAAACACCATATATTTT
CDR3 protein: CANRDHSGNTIYF

V gene: TRBV19
J gene: TRBJ2-1
D gene: -
clone size: -
CDR3 length: 17
CDR3 DNA: TGTTCGAGTAGTACGCCAAGAGCGGGCAGCTCCTACAATGAACAGTTCTTC
CDR3 protein: CSSSTPRAGSSYNEQFF

V gene: TRBV19
J gene: TRBJ1-1
D gene: -
clone size: many
CDR3 length: 14
CDR3 DNA: TGTGCCAGTAGTATAACGGAAAGGGGCACTGAAGCTTTCTTT
CDR3 protein: CASSITERGTEAFF

V gene: TRBV7-9
J gene: TRBJ2-2
D gene: TRBD1
clone size: many
CDR3 length: 15
CDR3 DNA: TGTGCCAGCAGCTTCACGGACAGGGGGTACGGGGAGCTGTTTTTT
CDR3 protein: CASSFTDRGYGELFF

V gene: TRBV2
J gene: TRBJ2-7
D gene: TRBD2
clone size: many
CDR3 length: 14
CDR3 DNA: TGTGCCAGCAGTGAAAGGGGTAGCGGGGACGAGCAGTACTTC
CDR3 protein: CASSERGSGDEQYF

V gene: TRBV20-1
J gene: TRBJ2-3
D gene: -
clone size: many
CDR3 length: 14
CDR3 DNA: TGCAGTGCTAGAGATCCAGGGGTTTCCGATACGCAGTATTTT
CDR3 protein: CSARDPGVSDTQYF

V gene: TRBV9
J gene: TRBJ2-7
D gene: -
clone size: -
CDR3 length: 14
CDR3 DNA: TGTGCCAGCAGCGTCTCAGCGTCTTCCTACGATCAGTACTTC
CDR3 protein: CASSVSASSYDQYF

V gene: TRBV7-8
J gene: TRBJ2-5
D gene: -
clone size: -
CDR3 length: 12
CDR3 DNA: TGTGCCAGCAGCTTCTATAAGGAGACCCAGTACTTC
CDR3 protein: CASSFYKETQYF

V gene: TRBV7-9
J gene: TRBJ2-7
D gene: -
clone size: many
CDR3 length: 12
CDR3 DNA: TGTGCCAGCAGCTGGGACGGCTACGAGCAGTACTTC
CDR3 protein: CASSWDGYEQYF

V gene: TRBV10-3
J gene: TRBJ2-1
D gene: TRBD1
clone size: many
CDR3 length: 15
CDR3 DNA: TGTGCCATCAGTGTAGGGGGACAGGGGTACAATGAGCAGTTCTTC
CDR3 protein: CAISVGGQGYNEQFF

V gene: TRBV9
J gene: TRBJ2-3
D gene: -
clone size: many
CDR3 length: 13
CDR3 DNA: TGTGCCAGCAGCCCTGCTGCCACAGATACGCAGTATTTT
CDR3 protein: CASSPAATDTQYF

V gene: TRBV27
J gene: TRBJ1-4
D gene: -
clone size: -
CDR3 length: 14
CDR3 DNA: TGTGCCAGCAGGCTGACAGGTGTTGGTGAAAAACTGTTTTTT
CDR3 protein: CASRLTGVGEKLFF

V gene: TRBV6-1
J gene: TRBJ1-4
D gene: -
clone size: many
CDR3 length: 16
CDR3 DNA: TGTGCCAGCAGTGAAGGGATTTTGGGGGCGGGTGAAAAACTGTTTTTT
CDR3 protein: CASSEGILGAGEKLFF

V gene: TRBV28
J gene: TRBJ2-2
D gene: -
clone size: many
CDR3 length: 13
CDR3 DNA: TGTGCCATCTCGGACAGTTTCACCGGGGAGCTGTTTTTT
CDR3 protein: CAISDSFTGELFF

V gene: TRBV20-1
J gene: TRBJ2-3
D gene: -
clone size: -
CDR3 length: 14
CDR3 DNA: TGCAGTGCCGCGGAGGTGGGGCGCACAGATACGCAGTATTTT
CDR3 protein: CSAAEVGRTDTQYF

V gene: TRBV6-1
J gene: TRBJ2-1
D gene: TRBD2
clone size: few
CDR3 length: 15
CDR3 DNA: TGTGCCAGCAGTGCCTCCCTTTCTAGCGGTAATGAGCAGTTCTTC
CDR3 protein: CASSASLSSGNEQFF

V gene: TRBV20-1
J gene: TRBJ1-2
D gene: -
clone size: -
CDR3 length: 14
CDR3 DNA: TGCAGTGCTAGAGTGTTCAGGGAACTCTATGGCTACACCTTC
CDR3 protein: CSARVFRELYGYTF

V gene: TRBV4-2
J gene: TRBJ1-2
D gene: TRBD1
clone size: many
CDR3 length: 14
CDR3 DNA: TGTGCCAGCAGCCAATCCTGGGACAGCTATGGCTACACCTTC
CDR3 protein: CASSQSWDSYGYTF

V gene: TRBV6-1
J gene: TRBJ1-2
D gene: -
clone size: many
CDR3 length: 12
CDR3 DNA: TGTGCCAGCAGAAGGCAAAACTATGGCTACGCCTTC
CDR3 protein: CASRRQNYGYAF

V gene: TRBV5-1
J gene: TRBJ1-4
D gene: TRBD1
clone size: many
CDR3 length: 17
CDR3 DNA: TGCGCCAGCAGCTTGATGTCAGGGGGCTTGTCTAATGAAAAACTGTTTTTT
CDR3 protein: CASSLMSGGLSNEKLFF

V gene: TRBV19
J gene: TRBJ2-3
D gene: TRBD2
clone size: many
CDR3 length: 15
CDR3 DNA: TGTGCCAGTAGCCCGGGACTAGCGGGAAAGGATACGCAGTATTTT
CDR3 protein: CASSPGLAGKDTQYF

V gene: TRBV6-5
J gene: TRBJ2-3
D gene: TRBD1
clone size: many
CDR3 length: 18
CDR3 DNA: TGTGCCAGCAGTTACCTCTCCGGGACAGGGAAATTATGGGATACGCAGTATTTT
CDR3 protein: CASSYLSGTGKLWDTQYF

V gene: TRBV4-1
J gene: TRBJ2-1
D gene: TRBD2
clone size: many
CDR3 length: 16
CDR3 DNA: TGCGCCAGCGGCCAAGACGGGACTAGCGGAAACAATGAGCAGTTCTTC
CDR3 protein: CASGQDGTSGNNEQFF

V gene: TRBV20-1
J gene: TRBJ2-7
D gene: TRBD1
clone size: -
CDR3 length: 15
CDR3 DNA: TGCAGTGCTACCCGAGAGAGGGGGCCTTCCTACGAGCAGTACTTC
CDR3 protein: CSATRERGPSYEQYF

V gene: TRBV20-1
J gene: TRBJ2-1
D gene: -
clone size: medium-sized
CDR3 length: 14
CDR3 DNA: TGCAGTGCGTGCGAGAGACCCTCCTACAATGAGCAGTTCTTC
CDR3 protein: CSACERPSYNEQFF

V gene: TRBV5-4
J gene: TRBJ2-6
D gene: TRBD2
clone size: many
CDR3 length: 18
CDR3 DNA: TGTGCCAGCAGAGCGATGAGCGGGGGGATCTCTGGGGCCAACGTCCTGACTTTC
CDR3 protein: CASRAMSGGISGANVLTF

V gene: TRBV6-5
J gene: TRBJ2-1
D gene: -
clone size: many
CDR3 length: 18
CDR3 DNA: TGTGCCAGCAGTTACTCCCCGGCTGGAGGGTTAGGGGGCAATGAGCAGTTCTTC
CDR3 protein: CASSYSPAGGLGGNEQFF